This T cell receptor beta chain was found in a study of CD4 and CD8 cells across lung adenocarcinoma regions. The patients had localized lung adenocarcinoma, a non-small cell subtype. Via MiXCR, TCRdb re-called the PCR reads, giving one row per CDR3 protein. The table has a few thousand distinct CDR3 sequences, just over 50% seen once. The CDR3 is made up of 14 amino acids. V gave up 7 bases and J gave up 2 bases; unmatched junction bases: 2. The germline V gene encodes CDR1 MNHNS and CDR2 SASEGT. Sequencing input: CD4+ T cells from the margin of a lung tumor. The TCR sequence derives from a female donor with lung adenocarcinoma. The CD4 and CD8 labels of this study may be unreliable. This chain links TRBV6-1 with TRBJ1-4; 9 bases align to TRBD1. The CDR3 DNA reads TGTGCCAGCACAACAGGGGGCACTAATGAAAAACTGTTTTTT. Encoded protein: CASTTGGTNEKLFF.